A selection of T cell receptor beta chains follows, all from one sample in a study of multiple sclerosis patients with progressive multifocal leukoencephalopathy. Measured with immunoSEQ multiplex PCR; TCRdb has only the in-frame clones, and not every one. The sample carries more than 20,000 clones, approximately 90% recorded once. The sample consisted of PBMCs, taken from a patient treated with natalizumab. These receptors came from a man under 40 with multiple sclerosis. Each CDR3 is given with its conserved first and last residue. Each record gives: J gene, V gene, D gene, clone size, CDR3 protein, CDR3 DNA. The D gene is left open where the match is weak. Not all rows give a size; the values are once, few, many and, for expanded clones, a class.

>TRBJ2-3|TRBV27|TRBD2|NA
CASSLRSGRAPDTQYF
TGTGCCAGCAGTTTACGGAGCGGGAGGGCCCCAGATACGCAGTATTTT
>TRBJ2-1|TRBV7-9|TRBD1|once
CASSYTGALNNEQFF
TGTGCCAGCAGCTATACAGGGGCTTTGAACAATGAGCAGTTCTTC
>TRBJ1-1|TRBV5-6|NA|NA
CASSLGLQTNTEAFF
TGTGCCAGCAGCTTGGGGCTTCAGACGAACACTGAAGCTTTCTTT
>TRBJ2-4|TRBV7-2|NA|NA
CASSLRGVAKNIQYF
TGTGCCAGCAGCTTACGTGGGGTAGCCAAAAACATTCAGTACTTC
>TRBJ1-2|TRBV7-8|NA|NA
CASSPHRVANYGYTF
TGTGCCAGCAGCCCCCACAGGGTAGCTAACTATGGCTACACCTTC
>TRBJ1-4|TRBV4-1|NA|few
CASSQVGQQKLFF
TGCGCCAGCAGCCAAGTGGGGCAGCAAAAACTGTTTTTT
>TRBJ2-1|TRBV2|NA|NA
CASSTPSELVGYNEQFF
TGTGCCAGCAGTACCCCCTCGGAGCTAGTGGGGTACAATGAGCAGTTCTTC
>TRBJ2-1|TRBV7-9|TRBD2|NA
CASSSLGRGELAGVNEQFF
TGTGCCAGCAGCTCCCTAGGCAGGGGGGAACTAGCGGGAGTCAATGAGCAGTTCTTC
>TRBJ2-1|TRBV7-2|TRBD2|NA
CASSLSGTSGRYNEQFF
TGTGCCAGCAGCTTATCCGGGACTAGCGGGAGGTACAATGAGCAGTTCTTC
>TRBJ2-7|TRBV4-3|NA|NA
CASSQGAGAPYEQYF
TGCGCCAGCAGCCAAGGGGCAGGGGCCCCCTACGAGCAGTACTTC
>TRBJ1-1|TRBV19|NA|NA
CASSIASPNTEAFF
TGTGCCAGTAGTATAGCCAGCCCGAACACTGAAGCTTTCTTT
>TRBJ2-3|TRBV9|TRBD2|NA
CASSVGSGSGTDTQYF
TGTGCCAGCAGCGTAGGTAGCGGGAGTGGCACAGATACGCAGTATTTT
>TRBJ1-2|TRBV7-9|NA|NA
CASSLKGADFYGYTF
TGTGCCAGCAGCTTAAAAGGGGCCGACTTCTATGGCTACACCTTC
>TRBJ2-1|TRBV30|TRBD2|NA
CACSPGTSGSPNEQFF
TGTGCCTGTTCCCCCGGGACTAGCGGGAGCCCCAATGAGCAGTTCTTC
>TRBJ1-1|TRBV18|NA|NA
CASSPVRGDTEAFF
TGTGCCAGCTCACCGGTCAGGGGCGACACTGAAGCTTTCTTT
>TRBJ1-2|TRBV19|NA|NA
CASSNRVTNLNYGYTF
TGTGCCAGTAGTAACAGGGTCACTAACCTCAACTATGGCTACACCTTC